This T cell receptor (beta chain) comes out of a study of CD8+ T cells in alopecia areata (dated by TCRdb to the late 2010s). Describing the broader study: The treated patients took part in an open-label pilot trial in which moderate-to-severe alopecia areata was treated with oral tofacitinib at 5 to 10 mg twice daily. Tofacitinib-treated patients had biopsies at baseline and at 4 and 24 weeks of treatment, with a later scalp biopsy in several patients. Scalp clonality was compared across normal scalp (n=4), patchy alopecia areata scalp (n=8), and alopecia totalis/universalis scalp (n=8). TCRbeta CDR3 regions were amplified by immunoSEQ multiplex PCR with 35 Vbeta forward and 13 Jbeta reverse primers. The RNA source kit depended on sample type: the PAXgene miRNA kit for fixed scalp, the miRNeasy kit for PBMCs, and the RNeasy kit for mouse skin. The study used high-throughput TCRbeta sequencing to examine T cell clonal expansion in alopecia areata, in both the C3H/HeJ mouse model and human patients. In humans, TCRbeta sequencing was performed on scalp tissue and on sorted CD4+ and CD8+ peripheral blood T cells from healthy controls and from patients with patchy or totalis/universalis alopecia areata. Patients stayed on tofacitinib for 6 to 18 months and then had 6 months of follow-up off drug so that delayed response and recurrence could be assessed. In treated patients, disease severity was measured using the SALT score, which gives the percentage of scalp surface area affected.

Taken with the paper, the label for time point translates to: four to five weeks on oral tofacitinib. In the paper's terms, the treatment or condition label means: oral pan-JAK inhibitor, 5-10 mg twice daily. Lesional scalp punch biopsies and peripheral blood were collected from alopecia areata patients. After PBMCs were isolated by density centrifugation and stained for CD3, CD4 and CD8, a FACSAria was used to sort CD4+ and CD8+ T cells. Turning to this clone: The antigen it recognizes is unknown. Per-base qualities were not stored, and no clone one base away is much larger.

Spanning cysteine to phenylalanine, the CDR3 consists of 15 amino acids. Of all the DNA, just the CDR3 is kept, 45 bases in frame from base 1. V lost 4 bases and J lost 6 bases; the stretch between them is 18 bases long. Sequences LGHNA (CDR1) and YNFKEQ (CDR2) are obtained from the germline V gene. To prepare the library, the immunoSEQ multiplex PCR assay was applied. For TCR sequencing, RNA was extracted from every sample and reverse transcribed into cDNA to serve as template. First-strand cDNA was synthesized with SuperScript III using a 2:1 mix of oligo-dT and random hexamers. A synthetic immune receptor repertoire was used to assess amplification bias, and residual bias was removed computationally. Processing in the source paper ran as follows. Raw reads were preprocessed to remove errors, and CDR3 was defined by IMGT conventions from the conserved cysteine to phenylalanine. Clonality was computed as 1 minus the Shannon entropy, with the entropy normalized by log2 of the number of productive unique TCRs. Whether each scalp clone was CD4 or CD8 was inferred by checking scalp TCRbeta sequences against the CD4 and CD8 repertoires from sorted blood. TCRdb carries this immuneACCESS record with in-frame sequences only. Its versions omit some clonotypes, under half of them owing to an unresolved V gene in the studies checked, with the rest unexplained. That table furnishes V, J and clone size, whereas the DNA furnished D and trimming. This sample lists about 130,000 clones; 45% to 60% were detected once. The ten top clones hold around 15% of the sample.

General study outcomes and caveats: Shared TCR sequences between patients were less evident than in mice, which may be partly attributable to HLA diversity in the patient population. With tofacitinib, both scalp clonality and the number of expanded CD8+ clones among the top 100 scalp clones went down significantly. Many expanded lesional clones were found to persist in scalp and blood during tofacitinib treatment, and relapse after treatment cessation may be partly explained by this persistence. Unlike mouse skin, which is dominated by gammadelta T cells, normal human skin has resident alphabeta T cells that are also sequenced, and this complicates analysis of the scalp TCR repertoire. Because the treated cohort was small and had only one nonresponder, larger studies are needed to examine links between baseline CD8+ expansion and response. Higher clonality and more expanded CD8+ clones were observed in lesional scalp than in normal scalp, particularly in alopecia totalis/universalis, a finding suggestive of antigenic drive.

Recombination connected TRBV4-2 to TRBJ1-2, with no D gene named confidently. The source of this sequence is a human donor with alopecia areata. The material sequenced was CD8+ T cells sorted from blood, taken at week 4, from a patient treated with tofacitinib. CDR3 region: CASSLGFATFDGYTF. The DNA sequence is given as TGTGCCAGCAGCCTCGGTTTCGCGACTTTTGATGGCTACACCTTC.